These 28 T cell receptor beta chains originate from one sample sequenced in a study of OX40 agonist ivuxolimab in advanced cancers. TCRdb's table, derived via immunoSEQ multiplex PCR, lists solely in-frame clones and lacks some. Found here are about 60,000 clones, 80% to 90% of them singletons; the top ten hold more than 2.5%. The sample here was CD4+ or CD8+ T cells sorted from blood, taken in a trial of the OX40 agonist ivuxolimab. The receptors shown here come from an adult with an advanced solid tumor such as melanoma, head and neck, liver or kidney cancer.

The CDR3 bases are TGCGCCAGCAAAGCTACGGGGAACACTGAAGCTTTCTTT. Protein sequence: CASKATGNTEAFF. The chain links TRBV5-1 to TRBJ1-1; D gene ambiguous. Trimming pared 6 bases from V and 1 base from J, leaving 10 bases between. CDR1 SGHRS and CDR2 YFSETQ come from the germline V gene. The CDR3 contains 13 residues.

The chain employs TRBV5-1 and TRBJ1-6; D is perhaps TRBD1 (5 bases). The germline V and J ends were trimmed by 5 bases and 6 bases, with 12 bases remaining between them. Germline V gives CDR1 SGHRS, CDR2 YFSETQ. This CDR3 is built from 14 residues. CDR3 in amino acids: CASRSGEGNSPLHF. CDR3 nucleotides: TGCGCCAGCAGGTCGGGGGAGGGTAATTCACCCCTCCACTTT. Combining the CDR3 with reference TRBV5-1 and TRBJ1-6 gives the whole variable domain KAGVTQTPRYLIKTRGQQVTLSCSPISGHRSVSWYQQTPGQGLQFLFEYFSETQRNKGNFPGRFSGRQFSNSRSEMNVSTLELGDSALYLCASRSGEGNSPLHFGNGTRLTVT.

This chain uses TRBV4-1 with TRBJ2-3, with TRBD2 matching over 14 bases. The CDR3 length is 16 residues. V dropped 4 bases and J dropped 6; count of bases not matched to a gene: 6. Germline V lookup: CDR1 MGHRA, CDR2 YSYEKL. This CDR3 is CASSRAGTSGSDTQYF. The DNA of the CDR3 is TGCGCCAGCAGCCGCGCCGGGACTAGCGGGAGTGATACGCAGTATTTT.

The V gene is TRBV19, the J gene TRBJ1-5; D call uncertain. The V end was cut by 7 bases, the J end by 4 bases, with 17 bases between. The germline gives CDR1 LNHDA, CDR2 SQIVND (reference sequence). This CDR3 has 15 residues. CDR3 region: CASKTLLTGNQPQHF. CDR3 nucleotide sequence: TGTGCCAGTAAGACGCTCCTTACGGGAAATCAGCCCCAGCATTTT. Full variable domain (rest looked up from reference TRBV19 and TRBJ1-5): DGGITQSPKYLFRKEGQNVTLSCEQNLNHDAMYWYRQDPGQGLRLIYYSQIVNDFQKGDIAEGYSVSREKKESFPLTVTSAQKNPTAFYLCASKTLLTGNQPQHFGDGTRLSIL.

The J gene is TRBJ2-5, the V gene TRBV28, with D possibly being TRBD1 (5 bases). CDR1 is MDHEN and CDR2 is SYDVKM in the germline V gene. The CDR3 consists of 14 residues. Trimming cost V 6 bases and J 0 bases, with 11 bases left between them. CDR3 region: CASRQTENQETQYF. DNA of the CDR3: TGTGCCAGCAGGCAGACAGAAAACCAAGAGACCCAGTACTTC.

Only one count was recorded for this clone. This chain connects TRBV5-1 to TRBJ2-3, with D perhaps TRBD1 or TRBD2 (6 bases each). The CDR3 has 15 amino acids. V shed 4 bases and J shed 6 bases, with 18 bases lying between them. The germline CDR1 and CDR2 sequences are SGHRS and YFSETQ. This CDR3 is CASSPGLIGGDTQYF. The CDR3 DNA reads TGCGCCAGCAGCCCCGGACTCATAGGGGGGGATACGCAGTATTTT.

This clone was seen just once. The chain recombines TRBV6-5 with TRBJ2-7, with D possibly TRBD1 on 5 matching bases. V shed 3 bases and J shed 5 bases, with 17 bases lying between them. This CDR3 contains 15 residues. Germline values: CDR1 MNHEY, CDR2 SVGAGI. This CDR3 is CASSYPAAGIHEQYF. CDR3 bases: TGTGCCAGCAGTTATCCGGCAGCAGGGATCCACGAGCAGTACTTC.

The chain combines TRBV18 with TRBJ2-1; TRBD2 agrees at 11 bases. The CDR3 totals 15 residues. Germline V gene sequence: CDR1 KGHSH, CDR2 LQKENI. Trimming cost V 3 bases and J 5 bases; bases outside gene matches: 3. The CDR3 region has the DNA TGTGCCAGCTCACCGGGTAGCGGGAGGGACAATGAGCAGTTCTTC. It codes for CASSPGSGRDNEQFF.

This clone was picked up a small number of times. This rearrangement joins TRBV9 to TRBJ1-1; D not resolved. Germline-derived CDR1 and CDR2 are SGDLS and YYNGEE. The ends were cut back, 2 bases at V and 3 bases at J, with 8 bases in the middle. The CDR3 has 13 residues. The DNA for the CDR3 is TGTGCCAGCAGCGTGGAGGGCGACACTGAAGCTTTCTTT. Translating gives CASSVEGDTEAFF.

The rearrangement links TRBV6-1 to TRBJ2-1; 9 bases align to TRBD2. The CDR3 covers 15 residues. CDR1 and CDR2 from the germline V gene are MNHNS and SASEGT. With V trimmed by 7 bases and J by 5 bases, 9 bases remained unmatched. CDR3 nucleotide sequence: TGTGCCAGCACCAGAGGAGCGGGAGGCAACAATGAGCAGTTCTTC. Translation: CASTRGAGGNNEQFF.

The V and J genes are TRBV19 and TRBJ1-5, with a tentative D call TRBD1 (6 bases). This CDR3 spans 15 amino acids. Germline CDR1 is LNHDA and CDR2 is SQIVND (reference sequence). Trimming cost V 3 bases and J 7 bases, with 16 bases left between them. The CDR3 is CASSMAGDFEQPQHF. The CDR3 DNA follows: TGTGCCAGTAGTATGGCAGGGGACTTCGAGCAGCCCCAGCATTTT. The variable domain in full, completed from reference TRBV19 and TRBJ1-5, reads DGGITQSPKYLFRKEGQNVTLSCEQNLNHDAMYWYRQDPGQGLRLIYYSQIVNDFQKGDIAEGYSVSREKKESFPLTVTSAQKNPTAFYLCASSMAGDFEQPQHFGDGTRLSIL.

The chain is built from TRBV10-3 and TRBJ1-2, with D unresolved. Between the trimmed V and J ends, which lost 7 bases and 5 bases, there was a span of 17 bases. Germline assignment: CDR1 ENHRY and CDR2 SYGVKD. CDR3 length: 14 amino acids. The CDR3 coding sequence is TGTGCCATCACCAAGGGAGAGTCGCGTTATGGCTACACCTTC. Translation gives CAITKGESRYGYTF.

The chain has TRBV28 and TRBJ2-7; a possible D gene is TRBD2 (5 bases). With 2 bases removed from V and 7 bases from J, the gap between germline ends came to 9 bases. Germline V gives CDR1 MDHEN, CDR2 SYDVKM. The CDR3 is 12 residues long. CDR3 sequence reads: CASSLNGVEQYF. The CDR3 nucleotides are TGTGCCAGCAGTTTAAACGGGGTTGAGCAGTACTTC.

This chain connects TRBV19 to TRBJ2-2, with 9 bases identical to TRBD2. CDR1 LNHDA and CDR2 SQIVND come from the germline V gene (reference sequence). The CDR3 sequence is 18 residues long. V gave up 3 bases and J gave up 2 bases; unmatched junction bases: 10. In DNA, the CDR3 is TGTGCCAGTAGTATTTCTACGTGGCTAGCGGGAAACACCGGGGAGCTGTTTTTT. It encodes CASSISTWLAGNTGELFF.

V usage is TRBV5-4 and J usage is TRBJ2-7; D is perhaps TRBD2 (6 bases). The CDR3 extends over 14 amino acids. Germline V CDR1 and CDR2: SGHNT, YYREEE (reference sequence). Trimming took off 1 base at V and 1 base at J, with 9 bases between the two ends. CDR3 nucleotide sequence: TGTGCCAGCAGCTTGCTCGGGAGTTCCTACGAGCAGTACTTC. Its protein product is CASSLLGSSYEQYF. The entire variable domain, with the rest obtained from reference TRBV5-4 and TRBJ2-7, is as follows: ETGVTQSPTHLIKTRGQQVTLRCSSQSGHNTVSWYQQALGQGPQFIFQYYREEENGRGNFPPRFSGLQFPNYSSELNVNALELDDSALYLCASSLLGSSYEQYFGPGTRLTVT.

The chain carries TRBV18 and TRBJ2-1; tentatively, D is TRBD1 (6 bases). Germline V CDR1 and CDR2: KGHSH, LQKENI. V was pared by 4 bases and J by 11 bases, with 21 bases between. The CDR3 loop spans 15 amino acids. The CDR3 loop is CASSLGTGTSGKQFF. CDR3 bases: TGTGCCAGCTCACTCGGGACGGGGACATCCGGGAAGCAGTTCTTC.

The chain employs TRBV4-1 and TRBJ1-1; 7 bases map to TRBD1. Per the germline V gene, CDR1 is MGHRA and CDR2 is YSYEKL. The junction had 2 bases not matched to a gene; V was cut back by 3 bases and J by 1 base. The CDR3 has 14 residues. As DNA, the CDR3 is TGCGCCAGCAGCCAGGACAGGAGGAACACTGAAGCTTTCTTT. Its protein product is CASSQDRRNTEAFF.

This chain connects TRBV28 to TRBJ2-7, with a tentative D call TRBD1 (6 bases). The CDR3 has 12 residues. V was cut by 6 bases and J by 6 bases, with 12 bases left in between. Germline CDR1 reads MDHEN; CDR2 reads SYDVKM. This CDR3 is CASRETGSEQYF. CDR3 DNA sequence: TGTGCCAGCAGGGAAACAGGGTCCGAGCAGTACTTC.

V gene TRBV15 combines with J gene TRBJ2-7, with 7 bases lining up with TRBD1. V shed 2 bases, J shed 0 bases, and the junction held 7 bases outside the gene matches. The CDR3 has 16 amino acids. Per germline, CDR1 LNHNV and CDR2 YYDKDF (reference sequence). CDR3: CATSRTLTGASYEQYF. CDR3 coding DNA: TGTGCCACCAGCAGAACATTAACAGGGGCCTCCTACGAGCAGTACTTC.

The rearrangement joins TRBV4-1 to TRBJ2-7; D gene unclear. This CDR3 contains 13 residues. V lost 1 base to trimming and J lost 6 bases, with 10 bases between them. Germline V gene data show CDR1 as MGHRA and CDR2 as YSYEKL. CDR3 nucleotides: TGCGCCAGCAGCCAAGGCTCTTGGGGCGAGCAGTACTTC. Translation gives CASSQGSWGEQYF.

In this sample, this clone turned up once. The chain employs TRBV4-3 and TRBJ1-5, with TRBD1 as a possible D gene (6 bases). The CDR3 has 15 amino acids. Germline CDR1 and CDR2: LGHNA and YSLEER. V lost 0 bases, J lost 7 bases, and 13 bases lay in between. CDR3: CASSQDLLQGQPQHF. The DNA for the CDR3 is TGCGCCAGCAGCCAAGATCTCCTCCAGGGGCAGCCCCAGCATTTT.

CDR3 amino acids: CASSQGMFTDTQYF. The CDR3 nucleotides are TGTGCCAGTAGTCAGGGGATGTTCACAGATACGCAGTATTTT. This chain uses TRBV19 with TRBJ2-3; TRBD1 is a possible D gene (6 bases). Trimming took off 5 bases at V and 2 bases at J, with 11 bases between the two ends. The CDR3 covers 14 residues. Germline V CDR1 and CDR2: LNHDA, SQIVND (reference sequence).

This chain uses TRBV2 with TRBJ1-1, with D unclear. This CDR3 is built from 15 residues. From germline, CDR1 is SNHLY and CDR2 FYNNEI. V gave up 5 bases and J gave up 2 bases, with 15 bases separating them. The CDR3 DNA is TGTGCCAGCAGTAAAAGGGAGATTTTCAACACTGAAGCTTTCTTT. It translates to CASSKREIFNTEAFF.

The rearrangement uses TRBV27 and TRBJ1-6; the D gene is possibly TRBD1 (6 bases). The CDR3 has 15 residues. The V end was cut by 5 bases, the J end by 7 bases, with 15 bases between. CDR1 is MNHEY and CDR2 is SMNVEV in the germline V gene (reference sequence). Here the CDR3 reads CASSGRTGYNSPLHF. In DNA form, the CDR3 reads TGTGCCAGCAGTGGCCGTACAGGGTACAATTCACCCCTCCACTTT.

The chain employs TRBV27 and TRBJ2-5; D ambiguous. The CDR3 is made up of 13 amino acids. V dropped 5 bases and J dropped 2 bases, with 9 bases sitting between them. Germline CDR1 reads MNHEY; CDR2 reads SMNVEV (reference sequence). CDR3 DNA: TGTGCCAGCAGTGTACAGCTTCAAGAGACCCAGTACTTC. Its translation: CASSVQLQETQYF.

The J gene is TRBJ1-1, the V gene TRBV2; TRBD1 matches at 7 bases. CDR1 and CDR2 (germline): SNHLY, FYNNEI. V shed 5 bases and J 5 bases; nucleotides not matched to a gene: 5. The CDR3 runs to 13 residues. CDR3: CASSKDRETEAFF. For the CDR3, the DNA is TGTGCCAGCAGTAAAGACAGGGAAACTGAAGCTTTCTTT. Using reference TRBV2 and TRBJ1-1 for the parts outside the CDR3, the full variable domain is EPEVTQTPSHQVTQMGQEVILRCVPISNHLYFYWYRQILGQKVEFLVSFYNNEISEKSEIFDDQFSVERPDGSNFTLKIRSTKLEDSAMYFCASSKDRETEAFFGQGTRLTVV.

The sample holds one count of this clone. This CDR3 is CASSLALAGGMETQYF. In nucleotides, the CDR3 is TGTGCCAGCAGCTTAGCACTAGCGGGAGGAATGGAGACCCAGTACTTC. This chain connects TRBV7-9 to TRBJ2-5; 12 nucleotides align to TRBD2. The CDR3 spans 16 residues. V lost 0 bases and J lost 5; bases outside the gene matches: 4. Germline CDR1 SEHNR, CDR2 FQNEAQ (reference sequence).

This chain links TRBV27 with TRBJ2-5; D is undetermined. V was cut by 8 bases and J by 1 base, with 20 bases left in between. CDR1 and CDR2 (germline): MNHEY, SMNVEV (reference sequence). This CDR3 contains 16 residues. DNA for the CDR3: TGTGCCAGCTCCCATAGACGGAACCCGGGCCAAGAGACCCAGTACTTC. It codes for CASSHRRNPGQETQYF.